The 31 T cell receptor beta chains below were found in one sample sequenced in a study of identical twins (dated by TCRdb to the mid-2010s). To prepare the library, 5' RACE was applied. The sample was run on an Illumina HiSeq 2000. The raw public data were reprocessed by TCRdb itself: fastp quality trimming at Q25, MiXCR clonotype calling, in-frame beta chains only. Rows with one shared CDR3 protein collapse into an entry with the most common genes and DNA. In this sample the table shows about 890,000 distinct CDR3 sequences, 12% of which occur a single time. The ten largest account for about 1.5% of the sample. This same sample was also taken into another study, of yellow fever vaccine responses in identical twins.

The sequenced sample was PBMCs. These receptors were collected from a woman aged 18 to 35 in good health.

This sequence joins TRBV29-1 and TRBJ2-1, with 15 bases matching TRBD2. The CDR3 has 17 residues. Trimming at V came to 3 bases and at J to 2 bases, leaving 5 bases not matched to a gene. The germline gives CDR1 SQVTM, CDR2 ANQGSEA. CDR3 in DNA: TGCAGCGTTGAGGGACTAGCGGGAGGACTAACCTACAATGAGCAGTTCTTC. Translating it yields CSVEGLAGGLTYNEQFF.

The gene calls are TRBV27 and TRBJ2-7; 7 bases are shared with TRBD1. The CDR3 totals 16 residues. V lost 3 bases and J lost 4; bases outside the gene matches: 12. CDR1 is MNHEY and CDR2 is SMNVEV in the germline V gene (reference sequence). The CDR3 nucleotides are TGTGCCAGCAGTTTCAAAGCCGGGACAGCGGCGTACGAGCAGTACTTC. Protein product: CASSFKAGTAAYEQYF.

This chain connects TRBV7-2 to TRBJ2-4; 7 bases match TRBD1. Germline V gene sequence: CDR1 SGHTA, CDR2 FQGNSA. This CDR3 comprises 15 residues. Trimming cost V 2 bases and J 9 bases; bases outside gene matches: 10. The CDR3 protein is CASSLSLTGTGIQYF. CDR3 bases: TGTGCCAGCAGCTTATCTTTGACAGGGACCGGCATTCAGTACTTC.

This sequence joins TRBV24-1 and TRBJ2-2, with 7 bases aligning to TRBD2. This CDR3 comprises 14 residues. Germline V gives CDR1 KGHDR, CDR2 SFDVKD. J was trimmed by 7 bases and V by 3 bases; bases with no gene match: 4. The CDR3 loop reads CATSDKRGDGELFF. CDR3 nucleotide sequence: TGTGCCACCAGTGATAAGCGGGGAGACGGGGAGCTGTTTTTT.

This clonotype was detected only a few times. The chain employs TRBV20-1 and TRBJ1-3, with D maybe TRBD1 (5 bases). Germline V gives CDR1 DFQATT, CDR2 SNEGSKA (reference sequence). The V end lost 2 bases, the J end lost 2 bases, and 7 bases lay between the germline ends. CDR3 size: 13 residues. The CDR3 loop reads CSARPRAGNTIYF. The DNA of the CDR3 is TGCAGTGCTAGACCCAGGGCTGGAAACACCATATATTTT.

V is TRBV6-1 and J is TRBJ1-2; TRBD1 matches at 8 bases. Germline V CDR1 and CDR2: MNHNS, SASEGT. The CDR3 consists of 18 residues. Trimming cost V 6 bases and J 0 bases; bases outside gene matches: 15. The CDR3 protein is CASRTYPDRDGANYGYTF. For the CDR3, the DNA is TGTGCCAGCAGAACCTATCCGGACAGGGACGGAGCTAACTATGGCTACACCTTC.

The sample holds many counts of this clonotype. V and J are TRBV12-3 or TRBV12-4 and TRBJ2-1, with D possibly being TRBD2 (6 bases). The CDR3 covers 13 residues. V shed 7 bases and J shed 8 bases, with 15 bases lying between them. For the CDR3, the DNA is TGTGCCAGCACCTATAGACTAGGGTATGAGCAGTTCTTC. Translation gives CASTYRLGYEQFF.

CDR3 bases: TGTGCCAGCAGCTCCGGACTAGCGTTTAAGTTCTTC. Translated: CASSSGLAFKFF. This chain connects TRBV7-2 to TRBJ2-1, with TRBD2 matching 9 bases. Trimming took 4 bases from V and 14 from J; bases not matched to a gene: 6. Germline V gene data show CDR1 as SGHTA and CDR2 as FQGNSA. The CDR3 runs 12 residues. Filled out from reference TRBV7-2 and TRBJ2-1, the complete variable domain reads GAGVSQSPSNKVTEKGKDVELRCDPISGHTALYWYRQSLGQGLEFLIYFQGNSAPDKSGLPSDRFSAERTGGSVSTLTIQRTQQEDSAVYLCASSSGLAFKFFGPGTRLTVL.

This clonotype was found many times. V is TRBV29-1 and J is TRBJ2-2; no firm D call. The CDR3 loop spans 12 amino acids. Looked up from germline, CDR1 is SQVTM and CDR2 is ANQGSEA. The CDR3: CSVRANTGELFF. The CDR3 DNA follows: TGCTCGGTACGGGCGAACACCGGGGAGCTGTTTTTT.

The J gene is TRBJ1-1, the V gene TRBV6-5; no clear D. This CDR3 is built from 11 residues. Germline CDR1 and CDR2: MNHEY and SVGAGI. Trimming took 4 bases from V and 10 from J, leaving 10 bases between them. The chain's CDR3 is CASSSLRVAFF. The CDR3 DNA sequence: TGTGCCAGCAGTTCTCTAAGGGTAGCTTTCTTT.

There are a few counts of this clonotype. The V call is TRBV12-3 or TRBV12-4, the J call TRBJ2-7, with 9 bases fitting TRBD1. The CDR3 consists of 14 residues. V lost 5 bases and J lost 0; bases outside the gene matches: 2. The CDR3 DNA is TGTGCCAGCAGTGGGGACAGGGCCTCCTACGAGCAGTACTTC. Its protein product is CASSGDRASYEQYF.

This clonotype was seen more than once but under ten times. The rearrangement uses TRBV3-1 and TRBJ2-3, with D maybe TRBD2 (6 bases). Deletions cut 1 base from V and 5 bases from J, with 10 bases between. The CDR3 covers 14 residues. Germline loops: CDR1 LGHDT, CDR2 YNNKEL (reference sequence). The CDR3 coding sequence is TGTGCCAGCAGCCAAGGGGACTGGCTAGATACGCAGTATTTT. It specifies CASSQGDWLDTQYF.

The chain combines TRBV20-1 with TRBJ2-3; either TRBD1 or TRBD2 may supply D (5 bases each). Deletions cut 6 bases from V and 4 bases from J, with 20 bases between. This CDR3 contains 15 residues. Germline loops: CDR1 DFQATT, CDR2 SNEGSKA (reference sequence). The CDR3 bases are TGCAGTGCCCCAGGTGGGACCATATCACCAGATACGCAGTATTTT. Protein: CSAPGGTISPDTQYF.

This clonotype has just one count. The V gene is TRBV6-5, the J gene TRBJ2-3; tentative D call: TRBD2 (6 bases). The CDR3 is 15 residues long. Trimming took off 7 bases at V and 3 bases at J, with 17 bases between the two ends. Germline V gene lookup returns CDR1 MNHEY and CDR2 SVGAGI. The CDR3 spells CASTSREEFTDTQYF. In DNA, the CDR3 is TGTGCCAGCACTTCGAGGGAGGAATTTACAGATACGCAGTATTTT.

This clonotype was seen a few times. The V call is TRBV4-1, the J call TRBJ1-2; D is possibly TRBD1 (6 bases). Trimming took 1 base from V and 10 from J, leaving 13 bases between them. The CDR3 spans 13 residues. Germline V gives CDR1 MGHRA, CDR2 YSYEKL. This CDR3 is CASSQGGRADYTF. CDR3 DNA sequence: TGCGCCAGCAGCCAAGGGGGGCGGGCCGACTACACCTTC.

In its sample, this clonotype was seen many times. V is TRBV6-1 and J is TRBJ2-2, with D hard to call. V lost 7 bases and J lost 8, with 17 bases in between. Germline V gene lookup returns CDR1 MNHNS and CDR2 SASEGT. The CDR3 totals 14 residues. The chain's CDR3 is CASTYDGPQGELFF. DNA of the CDR3: TGTGCCAGCACCTACGACGGTCCCCAAGGGGAGCTGTTTTTT.

In regard to this clonotype: One junction end does not reproduce the germline sequence, and a read error may be involved. This sequence joins TRBV5-1 and TRBJ2-3, with D perhaps matching TRBD1 (5 bases). The CDR3 runs 14 residues. CDR1 is SGHRS and CDR2 is YFSETQ in the germline V gene. CDR3 coding DNA: TGCGCCAGCAGCTTGGGTAGGGGCACAGATGCGCAGTATTTT. It translates to CASSLGRGTDAQYF.

Concerning this clonotype itself: This CDR3 is missing its conserved last phenylalanine or tryptophan, likely due to a read error. CDR3 bases: TGTGCCAGCAGTTTAAGTCTAGCGGGGACCTACGAGCAGTACCTC. This sequence encodes CASSLSLAGTYEQYL. The chain couples TRBV28 to TRBJ2-7; 9 nucleotides line up with TRBD2. The CDR3 has 15 residues. Losses at the gene ends were 2 bases for V and 2 bases for J; bases not matched to a gene: 4. Germline V gene lookup returns CDR1 MDHEN and CDR2 SYDVKM.

In its sample, this clonotype was seen a few times. The chain recombines TRBV20-1 with TRBJ2-3; no clear D gene. The V end lost 5 bases, the J end lost 3 bases, and 15 bases lay between the germline ends. The CDR3 contains 14 residues. Germline V CDR1 and CDR2: DFQATT, SNEGSKA (reference sequence). Here the CDR3 reads CSAGIPWQTDTQYF. The CDR3 DNA reads as TGCAGTGCTGGAATTCCGTGGCAGACAGATACGCAGTATTTT.

The table lists this clonotype with many counts. The genes are TRBV5-1 and TRBJ1-6; D not resolved. V lost 1 base and J lost 6, with 14 bases in between. The germline V gene encodes CDR1 SGHRS and CDR2 YFSETQ. The CDR3 extends over 16 amino acids. Here the CDR3 reads CASSLQSGPINSPLHF. The CDR3, as DNA: TGCGCCAGCAGCTTGCAGTCAGGACCGATTAATTCACCCCTCCACTTT.

The CDR3 reads CSVEGLAETEGSYNEQFF. Written as DNA, the CDR3 is TGCAGCGTGGAGGGACTAGCCGAAACCGAGGGGTCCTACAATGAGCAGTTCTTC. J is TRBJ2-1 and V is TRBV29-1; 9 bases fit TRBD2. Germline loops: CDR1 SQVTM, CDR2 ANQGSEA. CDR3 length: 18 residues. V was clipped by 6 bases and J by 1 base; unmatched bases: 16.

This clonotype was detected only a few times. This chain links TRBV3-1 with TRBJ2-7; tentative D call: TRBD1 (5 bases). Trimming took 4 bases from V and 4 from J, leaving 14 bases between them. Germline lookup yields CDR1 LGHDT and CDR2 YNNKEL (reference sequence). CDR3 length: 14 residues. The CDR3 sequence: CASSPRNAGYEQYF. The CDR3 nucleotides read TGTGCCAGCAGCCCTCGGAACGCAGGGTACGAGCAGTACTTC.

The rearrangement uses TRBV28 and TRBJ1-1; the D gene is possibly TRBD1 (5 bases). The germline V gene encodes CDR1 MDHEN and CDR2 SYDVKM. Trimming took off 1 base at V and 6 bases at J, with 12 bases between the two ends. The CDR3 spans 14 residues. The CDR3 DNA sequence: TGTGCCAGCAGTTTATCTCACAGGCTCGCTGAAGCTTTCTTT. Translation gives CASSLSHRLAEAFF.

This clonotype has at least ten counts. The chain recombines TRBV6-1 with TRBJ2-3, with 7 bases that match TRBD2. V lost 7 bases and J lost 6; bases outside the gene matches: 10. The CDR3 is 14 residues long. Germline CDR1 and CDR2: MNHNS and SASEGT. In DNA, the CDR3 is TGTGCCAGCACCCGCTCAGTGGGAGGGGATACGCAGTATTTT. Protein sequence: CASTRSVGGDTQYF.

This clonotype has just a few counts. CDR3 in DNA: TGTGCCAGCAGCGCCCCCTTGGTTAGCGCCTTCTACGAGCAGTACTTC. Encoded protein: CASSAPLVSAFYEQYF. The chain employs TRBV7-2 and TRBJ2-7; weak D call: TRBD2 (5 bases). Germline CDR1 is SGHTA and CDR2 is FQGNSA. This CDR3 has 16 residues. The V end was cut by 5 bases, the J end by 3 bases, with 20 bases between. Using reference TRBV7-2 and TRBJ2-7 for the parts outside the CDR3, the full variable domain is GAGVSQSPSNKVTEKGKDVELRCDPISGHTALYWYRQSLGQGLEFLIYFQGNSAPDKSGLPSDRFSAERTGGSVSTLTIQRTQQEDSAVYLCASSAPLVSAFYEQYFGPGTRLTVT.

The CDR3 DNA reads as TGTGCCAGCAGCCTCCCGGGGGGTAGAGAGACCCAGTACTTC. Residues: CASSLPGGRETQYF. The chain recombines TRBV3-1 with TRBJ2-5; TRBD2 matches 7 bases. With V trimmed by 4 bases and J by 4 bases, 6 bases remained unmatched. The CDR3 runs 14 residues. In germline, CDR1 is LGHDT, CDR2 YNNKEL (reference sequence).

V gene TRBV20-1 combines with J gene TRBJ1-3; D perhaps matches TRBD1 (6 bases). In germline, CDR1 is DFQATT, CDR2 SNEGSKA (reference sequence). V was shortened by 0 bases and J by 0 bases, with 15 bases between the two germline ends. The CDR3 contains 17 residues. The CDR3 here is CSARDIKDSPSGNTIYF. CDR3 in DNA: TGCAGTGCTAGAGATATAAAGGACAGTCCCTCTGGAAACACCATATATTTT.

This chain links TRBV11-2 with TRBJ2-5; D might be TRBD1 (6 bases). V gave up 6 bases and J gave up 1 base, with 18 bases separating them. Germline V gene data show CDR1 as SGHAT and CDR2 as FQNNGV. The CDR3 has 16 residues. The CDR3 sequence: CASSSTGSVGQETQYF. The DNA of the CDR3 is TGTGCCAGCAGTTCTACAGGGTCCGTTGGCCAAGAGACCCAGTACTTC.

Ten or more counts support this clonotype. This rearrangement joins TRBV10-3 to TRBJ2-1; perhaps D is TRBD1 or TRBD2 (5 bases each). Trimming cost V 0 bases and J 10 bases, with 13 bases left between them. This CDR3 contains 14 residues. Germline CDR1 is ENHRY and CDR2 is SYGVKD. Here the CDR3 DNA reads TGTGCCATCAGTGAGTCGGGTGTGTGGGGGGAGCAGTTCTTC. Amino acid sequence: CAISESGVWGEQFF.

This clonotype was seen a few times. The chain couples TRBV20-1 to TRBJ2-7; TRBD1 matches at 11 bases. Germline V CDR1 and CDR2: DFQATT, SNEGSKA (reference sequence). With V trimmed by 2 bases and J by 4 bases, 10 bases remained unmatched. The CDR3 has 16 residues. In DNA form, the CDR3 reads TGCAGTGCTAGACGGGTGGGGACAGGGGGAGGATACGAGCAGTACGTC. It is translated as CSARRVGTGGGYEQYV.

This clonotype was observed a few times. The chain combines TRBV20-1 with TRBJ2-1, with TRBD2 identical over 8 bases. The CDR3 length is 14 residues. CDR1 and CDR2 (germline): DFQATT, SNEGSKA (reference sequence). With V trimmed by 6 bases and J by 4 bases, 8 bases remained unmatched. CDR3 residues: CSAPWGGRYNEQFF. The CDR3 nucleotides are TGCAGTGCCCCGTGGGGCGGGAGGTACAATGAGCAGTTCTTC.